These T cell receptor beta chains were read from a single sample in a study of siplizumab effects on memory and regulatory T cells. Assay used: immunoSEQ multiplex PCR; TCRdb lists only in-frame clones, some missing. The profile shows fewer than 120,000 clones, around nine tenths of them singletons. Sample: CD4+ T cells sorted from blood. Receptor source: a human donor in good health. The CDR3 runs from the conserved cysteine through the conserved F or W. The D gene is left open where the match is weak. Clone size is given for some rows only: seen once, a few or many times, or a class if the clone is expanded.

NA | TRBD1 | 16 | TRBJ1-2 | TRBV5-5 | CASSLSPVDRGSGYTF | TGTGCCAGCAGCTTGTCTCCTGTTGACAGGGGGAGCGGCTACACCTTC
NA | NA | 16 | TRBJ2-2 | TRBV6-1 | CASSDPDYRATGELFF | TGTGCCAGCAGTGACCCCGATTACAGGGCCACCGGGGAGCTGTTTTTT
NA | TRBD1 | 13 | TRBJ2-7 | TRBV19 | CATRGAGGAEQYF | TGTGCCACCAGAGGTGCAGGGGGCGCCGAGCAGTACTTC
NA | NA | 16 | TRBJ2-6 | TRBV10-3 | CAISKEGGPGANVLTF | TGTGCCATCAGTAAAGAAGGGGGTCCTGGGGCCAACGTCCTGACTTTC
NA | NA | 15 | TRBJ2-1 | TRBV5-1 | CASSPLGGSYNEQFF | TGCGCCAGCAGCCCTCTGGGGGGCTCCTACAATGAGCAGTTCTTC
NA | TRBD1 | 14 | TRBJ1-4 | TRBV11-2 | CASSRGQGSEKLFF | TGTGCCAGTTCACGGGGACAGGGTAGCGAAAAACTGTTTTTT
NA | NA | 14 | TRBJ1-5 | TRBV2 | CASSGAARDQPQHF | TGTGCCAGCAGTGGGGCGGCTCGTGATCAGCCCCAGCATTTT
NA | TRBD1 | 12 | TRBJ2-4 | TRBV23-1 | CASYTGGNIQYF | TGCGCCAGCTATACAGGGGGTAACATTCAGTACTTC
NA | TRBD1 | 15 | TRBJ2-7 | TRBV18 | CASSPPGGEGYEQYF | TGTGCCAGCTCACCCCCAGGGGGAGAAGGCTACGAGCAGTACTTC
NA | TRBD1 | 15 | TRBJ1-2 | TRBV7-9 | CASSSDRDFTYGYTF | TGTGCCAGCAGCTCGGACAGGGATTTTACCTATGGCTACACCTTC
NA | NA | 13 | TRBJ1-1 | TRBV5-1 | CASSKGGDTEAFF | TGCGCCAGCAGTAAGGGAGGGGACACTGAAGCTTTCTTT
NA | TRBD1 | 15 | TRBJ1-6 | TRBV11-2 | CASSLGGQRFQALHF | TGTGCCAGCAGTTTAGGGGGACAGCGCTTTCAGGCCCTCCACTTT
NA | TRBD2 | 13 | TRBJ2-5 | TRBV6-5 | CASSPGLAGTQYF | TGTGCCAGCAGTCCTGGACTAGCAGGGACCCAGTACTTC
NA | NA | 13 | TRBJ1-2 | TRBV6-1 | CASIDVANYGYTF | TGTGCCAGCATTGATGTAGCTAACTATGGCTACACCTTC
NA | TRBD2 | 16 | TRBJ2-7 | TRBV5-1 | CASSVLLAGGPYEQYF | TGCGCCAGCAGCGTCCTGCTCGCGGGGGGGCCGTACGAGCAGTACTTC
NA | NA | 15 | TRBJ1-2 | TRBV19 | CASTPMGTAIYGYTF | TGTGCCAGTACCCCAATGGGGACCGCGATTTATGGCTACACCTTC
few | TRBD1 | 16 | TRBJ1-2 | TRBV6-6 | CASRTTAGGPGYGYTF | TGTGCCAGCAGAACCACCGCAGGGGGCCCTGGCTATGGCTACACCTTC
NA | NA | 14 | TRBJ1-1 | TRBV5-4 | CASSLVPEDTEAFF | TGTGCCAGCAGCTTGGTACCGGAGGACACTGAAGCTTTCTTT
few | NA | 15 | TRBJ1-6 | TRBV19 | CASSMGRGYNSPLHF | TGTGCCAGTAGTATGGGCAGGGGTTATAATTCACCCCTCCACTTT
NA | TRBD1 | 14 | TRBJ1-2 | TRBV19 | CASSAPQGAGGYTF | TGTGCCAGTAGTGCTCCTCAGGGGGCAGGGGGCTACACCTTC
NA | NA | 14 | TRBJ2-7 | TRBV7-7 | CASSSGAPPYEQYF | TGTGCCAGCAGCTCAGGGGCGCCTCCCTACGAGCAGTACTTC
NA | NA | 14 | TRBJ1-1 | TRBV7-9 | CASSSRQVNTEAFF | TGTGCCAGCAGCTCTAGACAGGTTAACACTGAAGCTTTCTTT
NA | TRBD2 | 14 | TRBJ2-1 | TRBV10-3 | CAIGTSGTYNEQFF | TGTGCCATAGGGACTAGCGGGACCTACAATGAGCAGTTCTTC
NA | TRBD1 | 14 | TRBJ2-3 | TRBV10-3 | CAISGQGFTDTQYF | TGTGCCATCAGTGGACAGGGCTTCACAGATACGCAGTATTTT
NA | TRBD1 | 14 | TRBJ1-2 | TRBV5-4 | CASRPGTEGYGYTF | TGTGCCAGCAGGCCCGGGACAGAGGGCTATGGCTACACCTTC
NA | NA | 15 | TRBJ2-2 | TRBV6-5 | CASSYTQGYTGELFF | TGTGCCAGCAGTTACACTCAGGGATACACCGGGGAGCTGTTTTTT
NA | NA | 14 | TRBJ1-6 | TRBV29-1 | CSVSILGVGSPLHF | TGCAGCGTTTCCATCTTGGGGGTAGGTTCACCCCTCCACTTT
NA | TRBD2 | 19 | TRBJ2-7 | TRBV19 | CASSMAPDSGSSEDTEQYF | TGTGCCAGTAGTATGGCCCCAGATAGCGGGAGTTCTGAAGATACCGAGCAGTACTTC
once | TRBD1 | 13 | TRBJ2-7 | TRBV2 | CATRTGVLYEQYF | TGTGCCACACGCACAGGGGTCCTCTACGAGCAGTACTTC
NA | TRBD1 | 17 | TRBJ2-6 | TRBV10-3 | CAITGQGPFSGANVLTF | TGTGCCATCACAGGACAGGGTCCTTTCTCTGGGGCCAACGTCCTGACTTTC
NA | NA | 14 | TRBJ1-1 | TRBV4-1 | CASSHDRGWTEAFF | TGCGCCAGCAGCCACGACCGGGGATGGACTGAAGCTTTCTTT
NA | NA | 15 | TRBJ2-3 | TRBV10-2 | CASSEDRAGTDTQYF | TGCGCCAGCAGTGAGGACCGGGCTGGCACAGATACGCAGTATTTT
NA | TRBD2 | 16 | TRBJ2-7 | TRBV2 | CASSEALGGSSYEQYF | TGTGCCAGCAGTGAAGCGCTTGGCGGGAGCTCCTACGAGCAGTACTTC
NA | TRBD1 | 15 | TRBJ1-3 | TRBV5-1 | CASKTTTGTGNTIYF | TGCGCCAGCAAGACCACGACAGGGACTGGAAACACCATATATTTT
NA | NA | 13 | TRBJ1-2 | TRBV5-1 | CASMAGADYGYTF | TGCGCCAGCATGGCAGGGGCAGACTATGGCTACACCTTC
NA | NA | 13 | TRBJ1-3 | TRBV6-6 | CASRERDGNTIYF | TGTGCCAGCAGGGAGCGGGACGGAAACACCATATATTTT
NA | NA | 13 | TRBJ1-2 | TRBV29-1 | CSVEPPWGGGYTF | TGCAGCGTTGAACCTCCGTGGGGGGGAGGCTACACCTTC
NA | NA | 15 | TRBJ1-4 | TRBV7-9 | CASSFIGLGFEKLFF | TGTGCCAGCAGCTTCATAGGCCTCGGGTTTGAAAAACTGTTTTTT
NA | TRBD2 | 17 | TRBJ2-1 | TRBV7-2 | CASSHGWASGGFGEQFF | TGTGCCAGCAGCCATGGGTGGGCTAGCGGGGGGTTTGGTGAGCAGTTCTTC
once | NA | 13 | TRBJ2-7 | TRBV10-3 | CAISDRSSYEQYF | TGTGCCATCAGTGACAGGTCCTCCTACGAGCAGTACTTC
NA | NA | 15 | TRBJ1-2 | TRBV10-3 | CAISDVGGKSYGYTF | TGTGCCATCAGTGATGTCGGGGGTAAGAGCTATGGCTACACCTTC
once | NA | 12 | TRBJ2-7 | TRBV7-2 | CASSLDTYEQYF | TGTGCCAGCAGCCTGGACACTTACGAGCAGTACTTC
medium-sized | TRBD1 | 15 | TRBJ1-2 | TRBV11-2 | CASSPEGQGIDGYTF | TGTGCCAGCAGCCCAGAGGGACAGGGAATTGATGGCTACACCTTC
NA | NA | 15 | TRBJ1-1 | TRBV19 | CASSDKGRPNTEAFF | TGTGCCAGTAGTGATAAGGGACGGCCGAACACTGAAGCTTTCTTT
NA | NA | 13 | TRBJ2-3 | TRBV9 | CASSADRSQTQYF | TGTGCCAGCAGCGCAGATAGGTCCCAGACGCAGTATTTT
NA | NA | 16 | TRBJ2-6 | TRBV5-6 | CASSFGGPSGANVLTF | TGTGCCAGCAGCTTCGGGGGACCCTCTGGGGCCAACGTCCTGACTTTC
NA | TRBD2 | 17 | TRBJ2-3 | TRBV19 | CASSISGDSGRADTQYF | TGTGCCAGTAGTATAAGCGGAGACTCGGGGAGGGCAGATACGCAGTATTTT
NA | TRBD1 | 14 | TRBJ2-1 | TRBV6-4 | CASSEGQNYNEQFF | TGTGCCAGCAGTGAGGGACAGAACTACAATGAGCAGTTCTTC
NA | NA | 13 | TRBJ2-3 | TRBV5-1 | CASSPRSADTQYF | TGCGCCAGCAGCCCCCGGTCGGCAGATACGCAGTATTTT
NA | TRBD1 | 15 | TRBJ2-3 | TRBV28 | CASSTTGSAPDTQYF | TGTGCCAGCAGTACGACAGGGTCCGCTCCAGATACGCAGTATTTT
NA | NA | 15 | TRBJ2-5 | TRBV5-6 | CASGGLRASQETQYF | TGTGCCAGCGGAGGCCTGAGGGCAAGCCAAGAGACCCAGTACTTC
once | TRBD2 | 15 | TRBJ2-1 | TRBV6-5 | CASSPPSGSYREQFF | TGTGCCAGCAGTCCCCCTAGCGGGAGCTATCGTGAGCAGTTCTTC
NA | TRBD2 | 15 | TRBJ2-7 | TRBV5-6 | CASSLSLAGRYEQYF | TGTGCCAGCAGCTTGAGTCTAGCGGGAAGGTACGAGCAGTACTTC